This T cell receptor (beta chain) was observed in a study of vaccination and CD4 T cells after COVID-19. The study's findings and limits: The rise in median SARS-CoV-2-reactive clonotypes, from around 20 to 38, was not significant.

Documented treatment: approximately nine-day PBMC culture with coronavirus spike peptide pools or control peptides (ViraFEST assay). Those CD4+ T cells from the unexposed donor predate the COVID-19 pandemic (2011-2018). Oncomine TCR Beta short-read sequencing was applied to DNA from cultured CD4+ T cells. TCRdb re-derived calls from the PCR reads in MiXCR, one entry per CDR3 protein. The table has 6,000 to 7,500 distinct CDR3 sequences, roughly 52% seen once. A note on this clonotype: Antigen: not known.

Sequencing used CD4+ T cells from blood, cultured in vitro. This TCR was sampled from a human donor in good health.

The CDR3 sequence: CASSLGGLTEAFF. CDR3 in DNA: TGTGCCAGCAGTTTGGGAGGTCTCACTGAAGCTTTCTTT. The V and J genes are TRBV27 and TRBJ1-1; D is unclear. V was trimmed by 3 bases and J by 4 bases, leaving 9 bases between them. CDR1 and CDR2 from the germline V gene are MNHEY and SMNVEV (reference sequence). This CDR3 has 13 residues.